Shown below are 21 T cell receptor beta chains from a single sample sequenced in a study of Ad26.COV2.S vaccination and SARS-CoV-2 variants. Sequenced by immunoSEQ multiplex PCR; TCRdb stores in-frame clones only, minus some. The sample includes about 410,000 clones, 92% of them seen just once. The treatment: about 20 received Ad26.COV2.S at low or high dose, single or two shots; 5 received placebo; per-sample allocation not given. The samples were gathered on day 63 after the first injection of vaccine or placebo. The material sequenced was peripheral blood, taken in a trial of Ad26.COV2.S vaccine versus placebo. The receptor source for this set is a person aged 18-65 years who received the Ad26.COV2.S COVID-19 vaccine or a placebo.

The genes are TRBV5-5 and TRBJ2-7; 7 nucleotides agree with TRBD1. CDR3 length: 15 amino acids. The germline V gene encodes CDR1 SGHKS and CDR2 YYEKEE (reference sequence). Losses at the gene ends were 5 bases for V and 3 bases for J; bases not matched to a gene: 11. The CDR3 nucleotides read TGTGCCAGCAGTCTTAGCTTGGACAGGAACTACGAGCAGTACTTC. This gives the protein CASSLSLDRNYEQYF.

This CDR3 reads CASSFLNEQFF. The CDR3 DNA sequence: TGTGCCAGCAGCTTCCTCAATGAGCAGTTCTTC. The chain has TRBV11-2 and TRBJ2-1; D ambiguous. This CDR3 contains 11 residues. CDR1 and CDR2 from the germline V gene are SGHAT and FQNNGV. V was trimmed by 3 bases and J by 6 bases, leaving 3 bases between them. Looking up the rest from reference TRBV11-2 and TRBJ2-1 gives the full variable domain: EAGVAQSPRYKIIEKRQSVAFWCNPISGHATLYWYQQILGQGPKLLIQFQNNGVVDDSQLPKDRFSAERLKGVDSTLKIQPAKLEDSAVYLCASSFLNEQFFGPGTRLTVL.

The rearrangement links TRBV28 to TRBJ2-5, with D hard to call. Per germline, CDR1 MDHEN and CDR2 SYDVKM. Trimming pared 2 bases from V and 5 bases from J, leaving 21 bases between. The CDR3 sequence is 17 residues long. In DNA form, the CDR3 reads TGTGCCAGCAGTTTAGCCCGGCCTCTCGGTTTAAGGGAGACCCAGTACTTC. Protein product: CASSLARPLGLRETQYF.

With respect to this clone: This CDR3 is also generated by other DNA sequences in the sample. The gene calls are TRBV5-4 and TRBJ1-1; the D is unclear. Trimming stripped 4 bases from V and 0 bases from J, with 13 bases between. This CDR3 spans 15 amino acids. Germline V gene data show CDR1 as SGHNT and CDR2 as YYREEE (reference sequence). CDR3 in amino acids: CASSPPGGMNTEAFF. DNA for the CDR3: TGTGCCAGCAGCCCCCCAGGAGGAATGAACACTGAAGCTTTCTTT.

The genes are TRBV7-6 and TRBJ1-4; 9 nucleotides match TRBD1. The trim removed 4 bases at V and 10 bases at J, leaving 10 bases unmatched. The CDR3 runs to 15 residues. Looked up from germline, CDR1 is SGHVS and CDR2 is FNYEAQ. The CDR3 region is CASSSPGQGVGKLFF. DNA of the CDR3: TGTGCCAGCAGCTCCCCGGGACAGGGAGTAGGAAAACTGTTTTTT.

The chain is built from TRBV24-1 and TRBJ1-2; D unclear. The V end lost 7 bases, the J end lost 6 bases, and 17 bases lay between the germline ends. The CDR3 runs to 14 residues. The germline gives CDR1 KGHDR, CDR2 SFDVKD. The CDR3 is CATSADGVGNGYTF. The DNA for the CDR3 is TGTGCCACCAGCGCCGACGGGGTGGGTAATGGCTACACCTTC.

CDR3 coding DNA: TGTGCCAGCAGCTTAGCCGGGACTTTTCTCCCAGATACGCAGTATTTT. It specifies CASSLAGTFLPDTQYF. This rearrangement joins TRBV7-2 to TRBJ2-3; TRBD2 might be the D (6 bases). The CDR3 is 16 amino acids. Germline V gene lookup returns CDR1 SGHTA and CDR2 FQGNSA. Between the trimmed V and J ends, which lost 0 bases and 4 bases, there was a span of 14 bases.

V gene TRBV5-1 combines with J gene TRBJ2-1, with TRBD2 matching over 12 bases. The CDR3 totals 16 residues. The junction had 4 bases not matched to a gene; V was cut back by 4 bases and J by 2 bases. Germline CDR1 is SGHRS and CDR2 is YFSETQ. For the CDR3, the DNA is TGCGCCAGCAGCGACGGACTAGCGGGGACCTACAATGAGCAGTTCTTC. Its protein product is CASSDGLAGTYNEQFF. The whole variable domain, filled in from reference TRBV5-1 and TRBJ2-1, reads KAGVTQTPRYLIKTRGQQVTLSCSPISGHRSVSWYQQTPGQGLQFLFEYFSETQRNKGNFPGRFSGRQFSNSRSEMNVSTLELGDSALYLCASSDGLAGTYNEQFFGPGTRLTVL.

The CDR3 protein is CASRGVLGNEQFF. CDR3 DNA: TGTGCCAGCCGGGGGGTTTTGGGCAATGAGCAGTTCTTC. The chain has TRBV12-3 or TRBV12-4 and TRBJ2-1; 7 bases fit TRBD2. The CDR3 is made up of 13 amino acids. V was clipped by 8 bases and J by 6 bases; unmatched bases: 7.

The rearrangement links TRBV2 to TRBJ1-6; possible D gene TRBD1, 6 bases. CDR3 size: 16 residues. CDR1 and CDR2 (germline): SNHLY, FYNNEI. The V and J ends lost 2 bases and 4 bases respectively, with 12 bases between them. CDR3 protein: CASSEMGADYNSPLHF. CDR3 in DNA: TGTGCCAGCAGTGAAATGGGGGCCGATTATAATTCACCCCTCCACTTT.

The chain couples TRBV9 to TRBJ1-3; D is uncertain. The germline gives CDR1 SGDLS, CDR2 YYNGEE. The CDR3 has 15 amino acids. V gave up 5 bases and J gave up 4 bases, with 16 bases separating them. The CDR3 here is CASSTNVGLGNTIYF. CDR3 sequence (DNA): TGTGCCAGCAGTACAAATGTGGGTCTCGGAAACACCATATATTTT. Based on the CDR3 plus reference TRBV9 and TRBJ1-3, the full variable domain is DSGVTQTPKHLITATGQRVTLRCSPRSGDLSVYWYQQSLDQGLQFLIQYYNGEERAKGNILERFSAQQFPDLHSELNLSSLELGDSALYFCASSTNVGLGNTIYFGEGSWLTVV.

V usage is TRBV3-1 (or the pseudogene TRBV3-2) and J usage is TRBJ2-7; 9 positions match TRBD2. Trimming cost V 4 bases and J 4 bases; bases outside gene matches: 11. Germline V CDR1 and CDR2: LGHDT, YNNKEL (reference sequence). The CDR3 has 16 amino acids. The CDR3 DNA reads TGTGCCAGCAGCCTCGAGGGTAGCGGGGGCCTTTACGAGCAGTACTTC. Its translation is CASSLEGSGGLYEQYF.

The CDR3 spells CASSEDGGNTIYF. In DNA, the CDR3 is TGTGCCAGCAGTGAGGACGGAGGAAACACCATATATTTT. The chain employs TRBV28 and TRBJ1-3, with D uncertain. This CDR3 region has 13 residues. Germline values: CDR1 MDHEN, CDR2 SYDVKM. The V end lost 5 bases, the J end lost 4 bases, and 9 bases lay between the germline ends. The full variable domain, with the rest looked up from reference TRBV28 and TRBJ1-3, is DVKVTQSSRYLVKRTGEKVFLECVQDMDHENMFWYRQDPGLGLRLIYFSYDVKMKEKGDIPEGYSVSREKKERFSLILESASTNQTSMYLCASSEDGGNTIYFGEGSWLTVV.

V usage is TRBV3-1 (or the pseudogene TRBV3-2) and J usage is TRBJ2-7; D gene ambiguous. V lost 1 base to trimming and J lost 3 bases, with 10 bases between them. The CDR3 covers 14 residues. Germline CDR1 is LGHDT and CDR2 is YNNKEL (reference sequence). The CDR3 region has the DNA TGTGCCAGCAGCCAAGCCAGGAATAGCTACGAGCAGTACTTC. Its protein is CASSQARNSYEQYF.

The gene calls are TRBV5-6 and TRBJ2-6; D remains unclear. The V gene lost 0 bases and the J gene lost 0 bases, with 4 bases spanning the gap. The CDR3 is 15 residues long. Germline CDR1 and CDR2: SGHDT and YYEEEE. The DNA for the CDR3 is TGTGCCAGCAGCTTGGTTGGCTCTGGGGCCAACGTCCTGACTTTC. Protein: CASSLVGSGANVLTF.

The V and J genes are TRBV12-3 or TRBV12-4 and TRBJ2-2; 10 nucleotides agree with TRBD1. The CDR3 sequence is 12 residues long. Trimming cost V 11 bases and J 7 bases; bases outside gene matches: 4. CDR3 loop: CAWTGGGGELFF. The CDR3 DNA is TGTGCCTGGACAGGGGGAGGCGGGGAGCTGTTTTTT.

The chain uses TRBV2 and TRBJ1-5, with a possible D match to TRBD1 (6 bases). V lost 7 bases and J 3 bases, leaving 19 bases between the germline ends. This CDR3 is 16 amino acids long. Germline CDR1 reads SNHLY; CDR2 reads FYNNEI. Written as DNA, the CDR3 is TGTGCCAGCACTCCCCATGGGGGGCAGTACAATCAGCCCCAGCATTTT. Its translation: CASTPHGGQYNQPQHF.

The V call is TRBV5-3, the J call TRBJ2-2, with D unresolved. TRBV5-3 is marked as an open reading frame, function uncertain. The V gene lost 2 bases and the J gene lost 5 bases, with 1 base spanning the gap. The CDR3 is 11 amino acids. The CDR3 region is CARSLTGELFF. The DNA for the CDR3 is TGTGCCAGAAGCTTAACCGGGGAGCTGTTTTTT.

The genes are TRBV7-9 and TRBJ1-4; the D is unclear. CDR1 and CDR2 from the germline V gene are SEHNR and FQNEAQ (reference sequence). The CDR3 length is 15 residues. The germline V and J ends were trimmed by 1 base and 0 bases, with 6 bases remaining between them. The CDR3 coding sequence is TGTGCCAGCAGCTTAGGGGTTGCAACTAATGAAAAACTGTTTTTT. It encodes CASSLGVATNEKLFF.

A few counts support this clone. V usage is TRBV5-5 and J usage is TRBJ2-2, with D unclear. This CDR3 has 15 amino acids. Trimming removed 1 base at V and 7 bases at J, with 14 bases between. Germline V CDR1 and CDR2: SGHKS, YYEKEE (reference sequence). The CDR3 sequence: CASSLIVSVGGELFF. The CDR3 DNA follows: TGTGCCAGCAGCTTGATTGTATCGGTGGGCGGGGAGCTGTTTTTT.

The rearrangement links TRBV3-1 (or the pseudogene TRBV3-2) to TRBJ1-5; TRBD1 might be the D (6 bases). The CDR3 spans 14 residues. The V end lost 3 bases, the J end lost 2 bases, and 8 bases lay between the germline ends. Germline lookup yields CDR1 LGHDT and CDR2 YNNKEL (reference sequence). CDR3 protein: CASSQTGRNQPQHF. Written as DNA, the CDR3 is TGTGCCAGCAGCCAGACAGGCCGCAATCAGCCCCAGCATTTT.